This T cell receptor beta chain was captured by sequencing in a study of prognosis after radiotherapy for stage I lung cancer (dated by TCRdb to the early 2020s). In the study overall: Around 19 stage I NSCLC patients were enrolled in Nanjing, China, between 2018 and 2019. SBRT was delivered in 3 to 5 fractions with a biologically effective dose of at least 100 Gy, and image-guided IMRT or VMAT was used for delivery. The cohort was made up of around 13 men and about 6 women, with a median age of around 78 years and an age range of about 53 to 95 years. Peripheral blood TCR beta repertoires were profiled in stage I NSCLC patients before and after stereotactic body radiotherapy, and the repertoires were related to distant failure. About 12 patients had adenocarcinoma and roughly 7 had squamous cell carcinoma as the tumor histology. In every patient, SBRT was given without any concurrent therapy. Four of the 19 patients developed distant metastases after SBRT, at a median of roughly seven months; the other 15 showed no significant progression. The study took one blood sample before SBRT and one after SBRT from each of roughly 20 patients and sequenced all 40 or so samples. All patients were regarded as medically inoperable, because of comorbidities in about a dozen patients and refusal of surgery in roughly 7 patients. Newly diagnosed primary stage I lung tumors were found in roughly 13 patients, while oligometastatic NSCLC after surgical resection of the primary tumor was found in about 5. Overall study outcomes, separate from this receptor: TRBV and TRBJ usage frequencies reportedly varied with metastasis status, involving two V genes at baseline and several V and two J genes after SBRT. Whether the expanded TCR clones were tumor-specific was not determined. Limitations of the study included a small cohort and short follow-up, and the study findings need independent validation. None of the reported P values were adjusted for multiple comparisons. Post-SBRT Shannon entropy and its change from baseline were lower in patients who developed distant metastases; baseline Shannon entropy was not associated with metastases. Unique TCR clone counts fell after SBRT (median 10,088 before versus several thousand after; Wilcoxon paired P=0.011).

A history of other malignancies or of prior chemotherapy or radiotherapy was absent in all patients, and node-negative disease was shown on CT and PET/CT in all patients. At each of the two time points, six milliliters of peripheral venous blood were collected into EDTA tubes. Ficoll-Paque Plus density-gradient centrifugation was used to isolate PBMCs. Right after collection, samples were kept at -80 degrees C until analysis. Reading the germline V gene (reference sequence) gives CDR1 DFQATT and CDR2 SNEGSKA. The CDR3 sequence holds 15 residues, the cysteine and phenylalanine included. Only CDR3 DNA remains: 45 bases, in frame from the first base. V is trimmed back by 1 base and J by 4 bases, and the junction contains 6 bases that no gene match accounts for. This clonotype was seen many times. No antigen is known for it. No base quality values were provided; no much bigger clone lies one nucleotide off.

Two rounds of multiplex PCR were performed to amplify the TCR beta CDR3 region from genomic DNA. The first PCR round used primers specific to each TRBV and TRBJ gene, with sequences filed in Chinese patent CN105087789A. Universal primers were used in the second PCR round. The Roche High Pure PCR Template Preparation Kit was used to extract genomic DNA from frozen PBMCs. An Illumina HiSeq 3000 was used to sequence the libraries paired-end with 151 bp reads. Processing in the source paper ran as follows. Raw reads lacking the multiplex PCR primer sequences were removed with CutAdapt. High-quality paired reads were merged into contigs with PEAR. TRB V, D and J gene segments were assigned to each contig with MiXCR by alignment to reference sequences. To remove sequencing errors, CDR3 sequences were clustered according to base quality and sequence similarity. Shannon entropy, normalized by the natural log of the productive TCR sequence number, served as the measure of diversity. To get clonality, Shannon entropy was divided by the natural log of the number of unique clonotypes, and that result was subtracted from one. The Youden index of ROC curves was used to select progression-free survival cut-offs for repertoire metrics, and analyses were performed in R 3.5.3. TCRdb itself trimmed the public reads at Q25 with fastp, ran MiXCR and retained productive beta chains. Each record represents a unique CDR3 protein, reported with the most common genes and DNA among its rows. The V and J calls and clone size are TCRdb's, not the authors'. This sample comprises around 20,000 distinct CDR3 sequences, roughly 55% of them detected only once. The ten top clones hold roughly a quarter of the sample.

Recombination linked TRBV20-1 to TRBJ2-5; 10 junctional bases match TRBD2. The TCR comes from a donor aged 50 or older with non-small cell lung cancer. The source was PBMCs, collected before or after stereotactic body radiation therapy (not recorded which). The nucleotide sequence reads TGCAGTGCTAGAGGGACTAGCGGTTACACAGAGACCCAGTACTTC. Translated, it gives CSARGTSGYTETQYF.